This entry lists 21 T cell receptor beta chains sequenced from one sample in a study of T-cell reconstitution after alpha-beta-depleted transplantation in children (dated by TCRdb to 2015 to 2016). Libraries were built with PCR. Instrument on record: Illumina HiSeq 2500. Molecular barcoding was employed in the preparation of TCR libraries, with unique molecular identifiers being used to normalize TCRbeta repertoire quantification. Using fastp trimming at Q25 and MiXCR clonotype assembly, TCRdb reanalyzed the public sequencing data and kept in-frame beta chains. All rows with the same CDR3 protein become a single entry with the most common DNA and genes. The sample table records around 200,000 distinct CDR3 sequences; about 6.4% of these occur just once. Of the sample, more than 2.5% is held by the ten largest clones. The material sequenced was PBMCs from the stem cell graft donor, taken from the stem cell graft. These receptors all stem from a human donor who donated a stem cell graft to a child with Wiskott-Aldrich syndrome.

This clonotype was seen repeatedly, ten times or more. The V and J genes are TRBV20-1 and TRBJ1-6; 7 bases are shared with TRBD1. Trimming at V came to 3 bases and at J to 8 bases, leaving 10 bases not matched to a gene. This CDR3 spans 15 amino acids. Per germline, CDR1 DFQATT and CDR2 SNEGSKA (reference sequence). The CDR3 coding sequence is TGCAGTGCTAGGAAAACAGGGGTAAAGGATTCACCCCTCCACTTT. Residues: CSARKTGVKDSPLHF.

This clonotype occurred many times. Written as DNA, the CDR3 is TGTGCCAGCAGCCTAACCTCGAACACTGAAGCTTTCTTT. This encodes CASSLTSNTEAFF. This rearrangement joins TRBV7-8 to TRBJ1-1; D unresolved. Germline assignment: CDR1 SGHVS and CDR2 FQNEAQ. The CDR3 is made up of 13 amino acids. The V end lost 5 bases, the J end lost 1 base, and 8 bases lay between the germline ends. The variable domain in full, completed from reference TRBV7-8 and TRBJ1-1, reads GAGVSQSPRYKVAKRGQDVALRCDPISGHVSLFWYQQALGQGPEFLTYFQNEAQLDKSGLPSDRFFAERPEGSVSTLKIQRTQQEDSAVYLCASSLTSNTEAFFGQGTRLTVV.

This clonotype occurred many times. The rearrangement joins TRBV10-3 to TRBJ2-7; 7 bases are a match to TRBD1. CDR3 length: 13 residues. CDR1 and CDR2 (germline): ENHRY, SYGVKD. After removal of 5 bases from V and 3 bases from J, the junction contained 4 bases not matched to a gene. The CDR3 DNA is TGTGCCATCAGTCTCCGGGACAGCTACGAGCAGTACTTC. The encoded protein is CAISLRDSYEQYF.

The V and J genes are TRBV12-3 or TRBV12-4 and TRBJ2-7; 7 bases map to TRBD1. The CDR3 totals 15 residues. V lost 0 bases to trimming and J lost 3 bases; unmatched junction nucleotides: 5. CDR3 in amino acids: CASSLAKQGNYEQYF. In nucleotides, the CDR3 is TGTGCCAGCAGTTTAGCGAAACAGGGGAACTACGAGCAGTACTTC.

This clonotype has at least ten counts. The chain links TRBV11-2 to TRBJ2-3; TRBD2 matches 11 bases. The V segment lost 0 bases and the J segment 0 bases; nucleotides outside the gene matches: 5. Germline V gene data show CDR1 as SGHAT and CDR2 as FQNNGV. This CDR3 region has 18 residues. The CDR3 bases are TGTGCCAGCAGCTTAGAGGCTAGCGGGAGGCTAAGCACAGATACGCAGTATTTT. It codes for CASSLEASGRLSTDTQYF.

This clonotype appeared many times. The V gene is TRBV25-1, the J gene TRBJ1-2; TRBD1 is a possible D gene (6 bases). Trimming left V 2 bases short and J 8 bases short, with 12 bases between. The CDR3 totals 13 residues. The germline gives CDR1 MGHDK, CDR2 SYGVNS. CDR3 in amino acids: CASSEIQQGGYTF. The CDR3, as DNA: TGTGCCAGCAGTGAAATCCAGCAGGGGGGCTACACCTTC.

This clonotype was counted at least ten times. This chain links TRBV5-1 with TRBJ2-5, with 8 bases identical to TRBD1. The CDR3 sequence is 14 residues long. Germline V lookup: CDR1 SGHRS, CDR2 YFSETQ. Losses at the gene ends were 4 bases for V and 4 bases for J; bases not matched to a gene: 6. The CDR3 here is CASSRDRPAETQYF. As DNA, the CDR3 is TGCGCCAGCAGCCGGGACAGGCCCGCAGAGACCCAGTACTTC. Drawing the rest from reference TRBV5-1 and TRBJ2-5, the complete variable domain is KAGVTQTPRYLIKTRGQQVTLSCSPISGHRSVSWYQQTPGQGLQFLFEYFSETQRNKGNFPGRFSGRQFSNSRSEMNVSTLELGDSALYLCASSRDRPAETQYFGPGTRLLVL.

At least ten counts were recorded for this clonotype. This chain links TRBV6-6 with TRBJ2-3; D not resolved. This CDR3 region has 12 residues. V lost 2 bases and J lost 4, with 4 bases in between. Germline V CDR1 and CDR2: MNHNY, SVGAGI (reference sequence). The CDR3 region is CASSYVADTQYF. The CDR3 DNA reads as TGTGCCAGCAGTTACGTCGCAGATACGCAGTATTTT.

In this sample, this clonotype turned up many times. The chain has TRBV7-9 and TRBJ1-1; D perhaps matches TRBD1 (5 bases). Germline V gives CDR1 SEHNR, CDR2 FQNEAQ (reference sequence). Trimming cost V 4 bases and J 4 bases, with 13 bases left between them. CDR3 size: 14 residues. CDR3 coding DNA: TGTGCCAGCAGCTCCCAGGGAGAGGGCACTGAAGCTTTCTTT. Translated: CASSSQGEGTEAFF.

This clonotype was seen at least ten times. The V call is TRBV6-5, the J call TRBJ2-7, with 8 positions matching TRBD1. The CDR3 extends over 16 amino acids. Germline assignment: CDR1 MNHEY and CDR2 SVGAGI. Unmatched junction bases numbered 8, after V lost 0 bases and J lost 4 bases. CDR3 protein: CASSYSSGGLPYEQYF. The CDR3 DNA is TGTGCCAGCAGTTACTCTTCAGGGGGCCTTCCTTACGAGCAGTACTTC.

The chain links TRBV6-2 or TRBV6-3 to TRBJ2-1; 13 bases align to TRBD2. After removal of 5 bases from V and 6 bases from J, the junction contained 7 bases not matched to a gene. CDR3 length equals 16 residues. CDR1 is MNHEY, CDR2 SVGEGT, per germline. CDR3 sequence reads: CASSHWTSGSGNEQFF. For the CDR3, the DNA is TGTGCCAGCAGTCACTGGACTAGCGGGAGCGGCAATGAGCAGTTCTTC.

This clonotype was recorded many times. The chain uses TRBV20-1 and TRBJ2-3; the D gene could be TRBD1 or TRBD2 (5 bases each). The V end lost 3 bases, the J end lost 1 base, and 14 bases lay between the germline ends. Germline V gene data show CDR1 as DFQATT and CDR2 as SNEGSKA (reference sequence). CDR3 length equals 15 residues. The CDR3 DNA follows: TGCAGTGCTAGCGGGGCCGCGGTCGGCACAGATACGCAGTATTTT. It specifies CSASGAAVGTDTQYF.

This clonotype has a count of ten or more. The genes are TRBV7-9 and TRBJ2-7, with TRBD1 identical over 10 bases. V dropped 6 bases and J dropped 6; count of bases not matched to a gene: 5. CDR1 SEHNR and CDR2 FQNEAQ come from the germline V gene (reference sequence). The CDR3 length is 13 residues. CDR3 residues: CASSSDRGSEQYF. For the CDR3, the DNA is TGTGCCAGCAGTTCGGACAGGGGGAGCGAGCAGTACTTC.

This clonotype was seen repeatedly, ten times or more. V is TRBV6-5 and J is TRBJ2-3, with D hard to call. The V gene's germline CDR1 is MNHEY and CDR2 SVGAGI. V was pared by 4 bases and J by 2 bases, with 10 bases between. The CDR3 is 14 amino acids. The CDR3 coding sequence is TGTGCCAGCAGTTTGAACGATGACACAGATACGCAGTATTTT. The encoded protein is CASSLNDDTDTQYF.

This clonotype has a count of ten or more. This chain links TRBV10-3 with TRBJ2-7, with a tentative D call TRBD2 (6 bases). The CDR3 length is 13 residues. Per germline, CDR1 ENHRY and CDR2 SYGVKD. V gave up 3 bases and J gave up 3 bases, with 9 bases separating them. The CDR3 loop is CAISDGGNYEQYF. CDR3 sequence (DNA): TGTGCCATCAGTGATGGGGGGAACTACGAGCAGTACTTC.

This clonotype was counted many times. The gene calls are TRBV4-1 and TRBJ2-7; TRBD1 is a possible D gene (5 bases). This CDR3 has 15 amino acids. CDR1 is MGHRA, CDR2 YSYEKL, per germline. The V end lost 5 bases, the J end lost 0 bases, and 14 bases lay between the germline ends. CDR3 nucleotide sequence: TGCGCCAGCAGCAAGGGGCTACAGGACTCCTACGAGCAGTACTTC. Encoded protein: CASSKGLQDSYEQYF.

This clonotype showed up many times. The gene calls are TRBV7-2 and TRBJ2-1; no clear D. This CDR3 has 15 residues. Germline CDR1 and CDR2: SGHTA and FQGNSA. V was clipped by 2 bases and J by 1 base, with 9 bases between them. CDR3 sequence reads: CASSLSPRSYNEQFF. Here the CDR3 DNA reads TGTGCCAGCAGCTTATCCCCTCGATCCTACAATGAGCAGTTCTTC.

This clonotype was detected ten times or more. The CDR3 spells CASTQPPANEQFF. For the CDR3, the DNA is TGTGCCAGCACCCAACCCCCCGCGAATGAGCAGTTCTTC. The chain carries TRBV11-2 and TRBJ2-1; D remains ambiguous. CDR1 is SGHAT and CDR2 is FQNNGV in the germline V gene. The CDR3 contains 13 residues. Trimming left V 7 bases short and J 7 bases short, with 14 bases between. Full variable domain (rest looked up from reference TRBV11-2 and TRBJ2-1): EAGVAQSPRYKIIEKRQSVAFWCNPISGHATLYWYQQILGQGPKLLIQFQNNGVVDDSQLPKDRFSAERLKGVDSTLKIQPAKLEDSAVYLCASTQPPANEQFFGPGTRLTVL.

At least ten counts were recorded for this clonotype. This chain uses TRBV20-1 with TRBJ2-5, with 8 nucleotides matching TRBD1. Germline CDR1 and CDR2: DFQATT and SNEGSKA (reference sequence). This CDR3 has 13 residues. V lost 3 bases and J lost 5; bases outside the gene matches: 5. CDR3 DNA sequence: TGCAGTGCTAGCTCAGGGGGCAGGGAGACCCAGTACTTC. Protein product: CSASSGGRETQYF.

This clonotype was counted at least ten times. The chain employs TRBV20-1 and TRBJ2-7; D might be TRBD1 or TRBD2, each matching 5 bases. Trimming took 0 bases from V and 6 from J, leaving 9 bases between them. The CDR3 is 12 residues long. Germline CDR1 DFQATT, CDR2 SNEGSKA (reference sequence). The chain's CDR3 is CSARDRDGEQYF. CDR3 nucleotides: TGCAGTGCTAGAGATAGGGACGGCGAGCAGTACTTC.

This clonotype has ten or more counts. V gene TRBV12-3 or TRBV12-4 combines with J gene TRBJ1-2; D gene ambiguous. The CDR3 runs to 13 residues. The ends were cut back, 6 bases at V and 4 bases at J, with 12 bases in the middle. CDR3: CASSLGLFYGYTF. Written as DNA, the CDR3 is TGTGCCAGCAGCCTCGGACTGTTCTATGGCTACACCTTC.